This T cell receptor (beta chain) was sequenced in a study of T cells expressing NK-cell markers. Notes on this clonotype: Its specificity is unknown.

TCRdb reprocessed the 5' RACE reads and keeps a single row for each CDR3 protein, giving no DNA. This table lists about 370,000 distinct CDR3 sequences. Germline CDR1 KGHDR, CDR2 SFDVKD. The length of the CDR3 is 12 residues. Whole-study findings and limits: It remained uncertain whether the expanded NKG2C+ T cell clones were specific for HCMV antigens. Several donors showed these clonotypes also leading the CD3+CD56-NKG2C+ fraction.

The specimen was blood T cells: a sorted CD56 or NKG2C T cell subset, CD4+ or CD8+ T cells, or bulk PBMC T cells (not recorded which). The source of this sequence is a woman aged 45-59 years in good health. This chain connects TRBV24-1 to TRBJ2-1. The CDR3 loop is CATSDYRWEQFF.